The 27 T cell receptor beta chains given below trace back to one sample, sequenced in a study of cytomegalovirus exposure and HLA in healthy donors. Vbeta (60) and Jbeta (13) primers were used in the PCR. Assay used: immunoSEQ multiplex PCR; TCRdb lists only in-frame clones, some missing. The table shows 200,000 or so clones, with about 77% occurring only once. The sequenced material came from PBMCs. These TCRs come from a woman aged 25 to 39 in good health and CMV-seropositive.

The CDR3 reads CASSRPRLGNTIYF. The CDR3 region has the DNA TGTGCCAGCAGCCGACCTAGACTTGGAAACACCATATATTTT. The gene calls are TRBV7-9 and TRBJ1-3, with D unresolved. Deletions cut 5 bases from V and 3 bases from J, with 11 bases between. Germline V gene lookup returns CDR1 SEHNR and CDR2 FQNEAQ (reference sequence). The CDR3 extends over 14 amino acids.

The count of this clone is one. The CDR3 is CASSPYSGQSSYNEQFF. The CDR3 DNA follows: TGCGCCAGCAGCCCCTATAGCGGGCAGAGCTCCTACAATGAGCAGTTCTTC. This chain uses TRBV4-1 with TRBJ2-1; TRBD2 aligns across 7 bases. The CDR3 has 17 residues. With 4 bases clipped from V and 0 bases from J, the junction kept 9 bases outside the gene matches. CDR1 MGHRA and CDR2 YSYEKL come from the germline V gene.

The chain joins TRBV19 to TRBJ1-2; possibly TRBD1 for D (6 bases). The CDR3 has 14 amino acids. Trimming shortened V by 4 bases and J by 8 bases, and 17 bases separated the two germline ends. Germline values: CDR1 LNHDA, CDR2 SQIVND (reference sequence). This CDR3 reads CASSTNTGRYGYTF. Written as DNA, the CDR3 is TGTGCCAGTAGTACGAATACAGGGCGCTACGGCTACACCTTC.

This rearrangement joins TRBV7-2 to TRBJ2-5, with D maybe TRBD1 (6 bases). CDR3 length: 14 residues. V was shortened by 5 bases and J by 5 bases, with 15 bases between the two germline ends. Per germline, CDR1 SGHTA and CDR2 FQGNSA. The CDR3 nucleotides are TGTGCCAGCAGCCCCTCGCAGGGGCACGAGACCCAGTACTTC. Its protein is CASSPSQGHETQYF.

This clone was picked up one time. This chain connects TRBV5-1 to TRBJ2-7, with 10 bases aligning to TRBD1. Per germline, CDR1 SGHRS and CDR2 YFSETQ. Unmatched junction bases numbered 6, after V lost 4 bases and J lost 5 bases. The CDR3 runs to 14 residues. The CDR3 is CASSLGQGLDEQYF. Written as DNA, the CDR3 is TGCGCCAGCAGCCTGGGACAGGGGTTGGACGAGCAGTACTTC.

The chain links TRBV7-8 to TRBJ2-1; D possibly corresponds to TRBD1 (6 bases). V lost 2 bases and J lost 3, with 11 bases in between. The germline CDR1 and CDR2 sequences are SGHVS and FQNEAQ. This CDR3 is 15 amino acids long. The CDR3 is CASSLSTGIYNEQFF. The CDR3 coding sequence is TGTGCCAGCAGCTTATCCACAGGGATCTACAATGAGCAGTTCTTC.

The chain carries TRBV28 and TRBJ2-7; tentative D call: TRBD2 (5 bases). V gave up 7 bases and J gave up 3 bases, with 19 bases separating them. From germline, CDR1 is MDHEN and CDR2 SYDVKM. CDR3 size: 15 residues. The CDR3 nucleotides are TGTGCCAGCACTACCGAGCAAGCGGAGGTCTACGAGCAGTACTTC. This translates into CASTTEQAEVYEQYF.

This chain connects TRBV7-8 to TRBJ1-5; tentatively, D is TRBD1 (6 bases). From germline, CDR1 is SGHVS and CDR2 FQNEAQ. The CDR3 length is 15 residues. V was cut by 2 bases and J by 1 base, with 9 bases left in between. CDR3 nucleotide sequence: TGTGCCAGCAGCTTAAGTAGGGGGAGCAATCAGCCCCAGCATTTT. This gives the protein CASSLSRGSNQPQHF.

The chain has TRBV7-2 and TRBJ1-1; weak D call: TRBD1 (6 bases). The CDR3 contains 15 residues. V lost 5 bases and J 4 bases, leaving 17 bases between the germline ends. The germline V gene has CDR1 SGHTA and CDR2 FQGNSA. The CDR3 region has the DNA TGTGCCAGCAGCCTCGCGACAGGCGGGGGCACTGAAGCTTTCTTT. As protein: CASSLATGGGTEAFF.

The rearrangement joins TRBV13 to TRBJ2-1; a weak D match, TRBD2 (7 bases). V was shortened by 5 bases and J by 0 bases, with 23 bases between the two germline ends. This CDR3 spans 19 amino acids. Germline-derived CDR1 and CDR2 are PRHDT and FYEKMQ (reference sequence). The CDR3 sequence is CASSERDTRRASSYNEQFF. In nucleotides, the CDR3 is TGTGCCAGCAGCGAGCGGGACACCCGGAGGGCCAGCTCCTACAATGAGCAGTTCTTC.

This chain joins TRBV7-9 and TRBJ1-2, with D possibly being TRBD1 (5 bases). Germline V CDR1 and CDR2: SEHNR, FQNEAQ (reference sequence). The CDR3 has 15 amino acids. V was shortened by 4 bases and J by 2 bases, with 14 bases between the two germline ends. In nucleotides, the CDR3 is TGTGCCAGCAGCTACGACAGAAGTCCGAACTATGGCTACACCTTC. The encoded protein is CASSYDRSPNYGYTF.

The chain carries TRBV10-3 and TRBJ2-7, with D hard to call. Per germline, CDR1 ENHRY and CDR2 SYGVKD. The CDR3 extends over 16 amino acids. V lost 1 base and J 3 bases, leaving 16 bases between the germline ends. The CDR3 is CAISEFPRRSHYEQYF. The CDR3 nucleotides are TGTGCCATCAGTGAGTTCCCCCGAAGGAGCCACTACGAGCAGTACTTC.

For the CDR3, the DNA is TGTGCCAGCAGAAAACAGGGGCGTGGCTACACCTTC. It specifies CASRKQGRGYTF. This chain connects TRBV6-5 to TRBJ1-2; 7 nucleotides match TRBD1. This CDR3 comprises 12 residues. V was clipped by 6 bases and J by 7 bases; unmatched bases: 5. Germline CDR1 and CDR2: MNHEY and SVGAGI.

CDR3 protein: CASSSQGNTEAFF. CDR3 coding DNA: TGTGCCAGCAGTTCACAGGGAAACACTGAAGCTTTCTTT. This rearrangement joins TRBV27 to TRBJ1-1, with D perhaps TRBD1 (6 bases). The CDR3 is 13 residues long. CDR1 MNHEY and CDR2 SMNVEV come from the germline V gene (reference sequence). V was trimmed by 4 bases and J by 2 bases, leaving 8 bases between them.

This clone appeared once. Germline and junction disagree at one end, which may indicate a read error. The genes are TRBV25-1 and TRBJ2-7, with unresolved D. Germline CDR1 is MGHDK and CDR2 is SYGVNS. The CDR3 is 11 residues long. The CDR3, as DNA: TGTGCCAGCAGTGATCCGGCAGAGCGGTACTTC. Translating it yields CASSDPAERYF.

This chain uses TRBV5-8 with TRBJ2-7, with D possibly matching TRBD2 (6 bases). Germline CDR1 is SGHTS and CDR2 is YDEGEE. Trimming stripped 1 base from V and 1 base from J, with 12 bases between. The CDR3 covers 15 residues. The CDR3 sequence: CASSLPGLGSYEQYF. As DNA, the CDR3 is TGTGCCAGCAGCTTGCCGGGACTGGGTTCCTACGAGCAGTACTTC.

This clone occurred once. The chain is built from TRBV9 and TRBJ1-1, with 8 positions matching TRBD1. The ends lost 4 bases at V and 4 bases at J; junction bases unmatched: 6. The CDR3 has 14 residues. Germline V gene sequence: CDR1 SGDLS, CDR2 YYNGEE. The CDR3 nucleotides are TGTGCCAGCAGCCCGACAGGGGCGTCCACTGAAGCTTTCTTT. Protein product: CASSPTGASTEAFF.

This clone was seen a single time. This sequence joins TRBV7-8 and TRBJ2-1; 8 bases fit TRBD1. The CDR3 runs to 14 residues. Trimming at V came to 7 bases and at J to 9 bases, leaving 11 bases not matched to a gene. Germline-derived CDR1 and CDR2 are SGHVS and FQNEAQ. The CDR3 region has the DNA TGTGCCAGCACAGCTGAGGACAGGGATCCTGAGCAGTTCTTC. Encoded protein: CASTAEDRDPEQFF.

The CDR3 sequence: CASSPPGNTDTQYF. CDR3 coding DNA: TGTGCCAGCAGCCCCCCCGGTAACACAGATACGCAGTATTTT. This rearrangement joins TRBV7-6 to TRBJ2-3; D not resolved. The CDR3 runs 14 residues. V lost 5 bases and J 2 bases, leaving 11 bases between the germline ends. The V gene's germline CDR1 is SGHVS and CDR2 FNYEAQ.

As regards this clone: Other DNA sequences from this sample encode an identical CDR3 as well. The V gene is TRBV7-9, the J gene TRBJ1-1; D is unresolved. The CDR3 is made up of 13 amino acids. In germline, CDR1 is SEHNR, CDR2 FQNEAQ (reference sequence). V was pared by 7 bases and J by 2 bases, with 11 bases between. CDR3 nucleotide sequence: TGTGCCAGCAAGAGAGAGTATAACACTGAAGCTTTCTTT. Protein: CASKREYNTEAFF.

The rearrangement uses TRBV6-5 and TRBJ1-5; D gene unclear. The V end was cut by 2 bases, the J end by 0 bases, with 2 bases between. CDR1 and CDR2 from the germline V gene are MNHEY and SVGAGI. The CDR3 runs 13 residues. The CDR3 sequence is CASSYRSNQPQHF. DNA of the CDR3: TGTGCCAGCAGTTACCGTAGCAATCAGCCCCAGCATTTT.

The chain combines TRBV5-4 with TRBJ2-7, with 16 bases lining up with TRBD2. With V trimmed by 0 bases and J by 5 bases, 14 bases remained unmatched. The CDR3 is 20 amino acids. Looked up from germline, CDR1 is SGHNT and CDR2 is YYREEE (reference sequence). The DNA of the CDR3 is TGTGCCAGCAGCTTGGGGGGACTAGCGGGAGGGCCGGCCCCATCCCACGAGCAGTACTTC. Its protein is CASSLGGLAGGPAPSHEQYF.

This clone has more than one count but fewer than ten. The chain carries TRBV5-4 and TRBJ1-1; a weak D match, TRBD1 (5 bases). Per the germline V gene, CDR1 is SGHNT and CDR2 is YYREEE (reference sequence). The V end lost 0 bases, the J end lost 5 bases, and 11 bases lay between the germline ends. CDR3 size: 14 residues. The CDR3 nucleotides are TGTGCCAGCAGCTTGGCGGGGCGGGGGACTGAAGCTTTCTTT. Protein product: CASSLAGRGTEAFF.

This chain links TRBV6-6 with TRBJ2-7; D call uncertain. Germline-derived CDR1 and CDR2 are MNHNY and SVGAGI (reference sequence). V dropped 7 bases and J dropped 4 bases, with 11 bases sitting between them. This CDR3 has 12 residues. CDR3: CASTLDRYEQYF. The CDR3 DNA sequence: TGTGCCAGCACCCTAGACCGGTACGAGCAGTACTTC.

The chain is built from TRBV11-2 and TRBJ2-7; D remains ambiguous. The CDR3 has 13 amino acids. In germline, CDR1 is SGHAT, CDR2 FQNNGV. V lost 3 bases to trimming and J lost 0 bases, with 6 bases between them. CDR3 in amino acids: CASSFGDSYEQYF. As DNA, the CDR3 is TGTGCCAGCAGCTTCGGAGACTCCTACGAGCAGTACTTC.

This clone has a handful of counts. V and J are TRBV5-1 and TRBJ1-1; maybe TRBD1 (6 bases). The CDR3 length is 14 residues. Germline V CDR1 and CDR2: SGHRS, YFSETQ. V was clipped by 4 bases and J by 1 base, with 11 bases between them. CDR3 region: CASSPDSQNTEAFF. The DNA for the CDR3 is TGCGCCAGCAGCCCGGACAGCCAGAACACTGAAGCTTTCTTT.

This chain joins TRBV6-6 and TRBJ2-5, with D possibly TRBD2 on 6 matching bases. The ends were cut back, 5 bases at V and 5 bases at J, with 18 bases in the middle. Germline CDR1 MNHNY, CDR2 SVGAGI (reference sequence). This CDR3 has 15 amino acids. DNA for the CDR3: TGTGCCAGCAGTCCAACACGCGGGGCCAGGGAGACCCAGTACTTC. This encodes CASSPTRGARETQYF.